Listed here is a single TCR beta chain. Time point denoted: newly diagnosed GD, antithyroid drugs for less than 3 months. After RNA was extracted from PBMCs, the TCR library was made from it. American Thyroid Association guidelines defined how Graves' disease was diagnosed. The V gene lost 4 bases and the J gene lost 7 bases, with 13 bases spanning the gap. This CDR3 has 13 amino acids. The sample comes from a study of regulatory T cells in long-lasting Graves disease. Researchers made TCR beta libraries by using iRepertoire HTBI primers and running Arm-PCR on CDR3 regions. In TCRdb, the multiplex PCR reads were re-called with MiXCR into one record per CDR3 protein. The sample lists more than 350,000 distinct CDR3 sequences, under 15% occurring once. This same sample was also part of a study on T cells in Graves' hyperthyroidism and ophthalmopathy. That source reports: When the TCR CDR3 underwent first-round RT-PCR, the HTBI primer set was used.

The specimen comprised peripheral blood mononuclear cells (PBMCs), sampled at new diagnosis, from a patient treated with antithyroid drugs. The chain is built from TRBV12-3 or TRBV12-4 and TRBJ2-5; tentative D call: TRBD1 (6 bases). The sequence derives from a woman younger than 45 with Graves disease. CDR3 sequence: CASSSTGPGTQYF. CDR3 DNA sequence: TGTGCCAGCAGTTCGACAGGCCCGGGGACCCAGTACTTC.